This is a list of T cell receptor beta chains from one sample in a study of neurological immune-mediated disorders. A single record per CDR3 protein comes from TCRdb applying MiXCR to the 5' RACE reads. Of fewer than 85,000 distinct CDR3 sequences in the sample, approximately 5% were seen once. Sequenced input: PBMCs. These receptors came from a woman aged 65 to 85 with multiple sclerosis. CDR3s include the opening cysteine and the closing phenylalanine or tryptophan. The order of the fields is J gene, V gene, CDR3 protein.

TRBJ2-2,TRBV5-1,CATAALNTGELFF
TRBJ1-1,TRBV7-8,CASSLPTGDAEAFF
TRBJ1-4,TRBV7-2,CASSQQGGTNEKLFF
TRBJ1-4,TRBV18,CASSPQSGEKLFF
TRBJ2-1,TRBV20-1,CSARQAGGPNNEQFF
TRBJ2-1,TRBV20-1,CSGAKVGSSYNEQFF
TRBJ2-1,TRBV9,CASSVEDGIGEQFF
TRBJ2-6,TRBV6-2/TRBV6-3,CASSPVSSGANVLTF
TRBJ2-7,TRBV20-1,CSAPGTSGRESYEQYF
TRBJ1-1,TRBV7-9,CASSLRVEAFF
TRBJ2-1,TRBV2,CASKTTGFNEQFF
TRBJ2-7,TRBV10-2,CASYSGGSSYEQYF
TRBJ2-1,TRBV5-1,CASSRLATTNEQFF
TRBJ2-3,TRBV29-1,CSFRAYDTQYF
TRBJ2-7,TRBV7-2,CASSPPKEDEQYF
TRBJ2-2,TRBV5-1,CATSGIATGELFF
TRBJ2-3,TRBV20-1,CSARTGGGADTQYF
TRBJ1-2,TRBV12-3/TRBV12-4,CASSLETVGGYGYTF
TRBJ1-1,TRBV7-2,CASSLGAGGNTEAFF
TRBJ1-2,TRBV30,CARARGQGVGYTF
TRBJ1-2,TRBV20-1,CSARGGNLRWGYTF
TRBJ2-3,TRBV5-1,CASIPLAGGPTDTQYF
TRBJ1-3,TRBV7-6,CASSLVSAGNTIYF
TRBJ2-3,TRBV4-1,CASSHPGLAEPTDTQYF
TRBJ2-1,TRBV14,CASSGWAEDSYNEQFF
TRBJ2-1,TRBV7-7,CASSSGAGSYTEQFF
TRBJ2-7,TRBV6-2/TRBV6-3,CASSYLTSSYEQYF
TRBJ2-1,TRBV6-5,CASSSDRGGPSYNEQFF
TRBJ2-3,TRBV4-1,CASSPSAGLPTDTQYF
TRBJ2-3,TRBV10-3,CAQSRIATDTQYF
TRBJ1-1,TRBV30,CAWSGQTNTEAFF
TRBJ1-4,TRBV3-1,CASSRTGANEKLFF
TRBJ2-1,TRBV6-5,CASNWGQGPNNEQFF
TRBJ1-2,TRBV20-1,CSARIQGEFRREGYTF
TRBJ2-1,TRBV12-3/TRBV12-4,CASSIGLAGDEQFF
TRBJ2-2,TRBV11-2,CASSLANTGDLFF
TRBJ1-2,TRBV5-1,CASSLDERVAYGYTF
TRBJ1-1,TRBV19,CASSSGRAEAFF
TRBJ2-1,TRBV27,CASTRQGSSYNEQFF
TRBJ2-2,TRBV7-8,CASSLSQTGELNTGELFF
TRBJ2-2,TRBV5-8,CASSLGLGQGARSTGELFF
TRBJ2-3,TRBV18,CASSARSGGHDTQYF
TRBJ1-1,TRBV27,CASSSAGKNTEAFF